This T cell receptor beta chain was sequenced for a study of blood T cell repertoires in COVID-19 (dated by TCRdb to the early 2020s). A note on the overall study: Recovered participants in ImmuneRACE Cohort 3 were defined by two consecutive negative NP/OP PCR tests, clearance by a healthcare professional, or resolution of symptoms. The dataset comprised deeply sampled blood TCRbeta repertoires from subjects exposed to, actively infected with, or recovered from COVID-19. A freely available public database, intended as a resource for researchers studying the immune response to SARS-CoV-2, is where the repertoires were released. HLA class I and class II types, where available, came from metadata supplied by the sample provider rather than from assay-based typing. The sample metadata nearly always contained a de-identified subject ID, COVID-19 status, age in years and sex. The samples were drawn from two sources: the first 160 participants of the ongoing ImmuneRACE study, and fewer than 1,500 subjects contributed by 6 global collaborators. Samples from collaborators originated in the United States, Italy and Spain and spanned both the acute and convalescent phases of COVID-19. The material from the prospective study consisted of cDNA or gDNA derived from T cells, B-cell-depleted T cells, or PBMCs.

This clone was found a few times. No cognate antigen has been identified for it. Per-base qualities were not stored, and no clone one base away is much larger. Enrolling through a virtual design, the prospective study's participants ranged in age from roughly 18 to 95 years and lived across some 23 United States geographic areas. In the prospective study, participants were assigned to cohorts based on the clinical history participants reported in a screening survey and a study questionnaire. In the prospective study, whole blood, serum and a nasopharyngeal or oropharyngeal swab were collected from each participant by mobile phlebotomists. Prospective study participants could optionally give additional blood draws and questionnaires over an approximately 2-month period. Before DNA extraction, prospective study blood samples were shipped either frozen or at room temperature. Paper-wide results and their limitations: The quantity of clinical and demographic metadata differed by source and by participant and was supplied without curation.

TCRbeta CDR3 regions were amplified from genomic DNA using the immunoSEQ Assay, a bias-controlled multiplex PCR. As for the authors' bioinformatics: Within the assay, amplification of reference gene primers was used to estimate how many nucleated cells each sample contained. To quantify the absolute abundance of each unique TCRbeta CDR3 rearrangement, sequence reads were collapsed and filtered. For each sample, productive Simpson clonality was calculated by taking the square root of Simpson's diversity index across productive rearrangements. TCRdb limited this immuneACCESS table to in-frame rearrangements with V and J called. A share of clones is missing; checked studies link under half to unresolved V genes, and the rest is unexplained. From that table come the V and J calls and clone size; the DNA was used to work out D and trimming. The sample contains 200,000 to 250,000 clones, 70% to 90% of them found a single time. Of the sample, 3% to 3.5% is held by the ten largest clones.

V ends up 3 bases short and J 5 bases short, with an unmatched junction base count of 17. The CDR3 contains 18 residues, cysteine and phenylalanine counted. CDR3 DNA only is kept here, 54 bases in frame from base 1. The germline V gene (reference sequence) specifies SEHNR as CDR1 and FQNEAQ as CDR2. The chain joins TRBV7-9 to TRBJ1-1, and TRBD1 matches 8 of the central bases. This TCR was sampled from a woman between 50 and 59 years old in a cohort exposed to, infected with or recovered from COVID-19 (not recorded which). The specimen sequenced was PBMCs or T cells enriched from blood (not recorded which). The nucleotide sequence reads TGTGCCAGCAGCTTGGGGGGAGGACAGGGCCTAAGGGGAACTGAAGCTTTCTTT. The resulting protein is CASSLGGGQGLRGTEAFF.